This entry lists 16 T cell receptor beta chains sequenced from one sample in a study of identical twins. TCRdb re-called the 5' RACE reads through MiXCR, storing one row per CDR3 protein. The repertoire consists of more than 400,000 distinct CDR3 sequences, with approximately 16% occurring once and the leading ten covering nearly 0.45%. The same data also went into a second study, on yellow fever vaccine responses in identical twins.

The sample consisted of CD4+ T cells sorted from blood. All receptors derive from a woman aged 18-29 years in good health.

The genes are TRBV6-5 and TRBJ1-1, with D perhaps TRBD1 (5 bases). The germline V gene encodes CDR1 MNHEY and CDR2 SVGAGI. The CDR3 length is 14 residues. V was clipped by 5 bases and J by 5 bases, with 15 bases between them. CDR3 nucleotides: TGTGCCAGCAGTACTGGACAAGCCGGAACTGAAGCTTTCTTT. This codes for CASSTGQAGTEAFF.

This clonotype was seen only a few times. The rearrangement uses TRBV20-1 and TRBJ2-5; possibly TRBD1 for D (6 bases). Germline-derived CDR1 and CDR2 are DFQATT and SNEGSKA (reference sequence). Trimming cost V 5 bases and J 0 bases, with 13 bases left between them. The CDR3 runs to 14 residues. In DNA, the CDR3 is TGCAGTGCTTTACATCAGGGGAACCAAGAGACCCAGTACTTC. Translation gives CSALHQGNQETQYF.

CDR3 residues: CATSDSAGTGREQFF. The CDR3 DNA is TGTGCCACCAGTGATAGCGCCGGGACAGGGCGCGAGCAGTTCTTC. The gene calls are TRBV24-1 and TRBJ2-1; TRBD1 matches at 9 bases. In germline, CDR1 is KGHDR, CDR2 SFDVKD. CDR3 length equals 15 residues. Trimming at V came to 3 bases and at J to 10 bases, leaving 9 bases not matched to a gene.

The chain has TRBV20-1 and TRBJ2-2; 7 bases match TRBD1. The CDR3 has 14 amino acids. Trimming cost V 3 bases and J 4 bases; bases outside gene matches: 5. Germline V gives CDR1 DFQATT, CDR2 SNEGSKA (reference sequence). Here the CDR3 reads CSARRTGTTGELFF. As DNA, the CDR3 is TGCAGTGCTAGGAGGACAGGAACCACCGGGGAGCTGTTTTTT.

This clonotype was seen repeatedly, ten times or more. This sequence joins TRBV6-6 and TRBJ2-1; D is ambiguous. The V gene's germline CDR1 is MNHNY and CDR2 SVGAGI (reference sequence). V was cut by 4 bases and J by 3 bases, with 7 bases left in between. The length of the CDR3 is 13 residues. The CDR3: CASSSKGYNEQFF. The CDR3 DNA follows: TGTGCCAGCAGTTCAAAGGGCTACAATGAGCAGTTCTTC.

This clonotype was seen only a few times. The chain has TRBV29-1 and TRBJ2-7, with 7 positions matching TRBD2. V shed 5 bases, J shed 5 bases, and the junction held 9 bases outside the gene matches. Germline V CDR1 and CDR2: SQVTM, ANQGSEA. The CDR3 is 13 amino acids. Here the CDR3 DNA reads TGCAGCGTTAGCGGGATCGGACTCCACGAGCAGTACTTC. It encodes CSVSGIGLHEQYF.

In this sample, this clonotype turned up many times. The chain is built from TRBV2 and TRBJ1-6, with 8 bases matching TRBD1. J lost 9 bases, V lost 5 bases, and 6 bases had no gene match. The CDR3 loop spans 14 amino acids. Per germline, CDR1 SNHLY and CDR2 FYNNEI. The DNA for the CDR3 is TGTGCCAGCAGTCCGACAGGGGATAGTTCACCCCTCCACTTT. It codes for CASSPTGDSSPLHF.

CDR3 sequence reads: CASSPGDWTSYNEQFF. DNA for the CDR3: TGTGCCAGCAGTCCCGGGGACTGGACCTCCTACAATGAGCAGTTCTTC. The chain is built from TRBV27 and TRBJ2-1, with a tentative D call TRBD2 (6 bases). Germline lookup yields CDR1 MNHEY and CDR2 SMNVEV (reference sequence). V lost 5 bases, J lost 0 bases, and 14 bases lay in between. CDR3 length: 16 residues.

The rearrangement uses TRBV27 and TRBJ1-6, with a possible D match to TRBD1 (5 bases). Germline V gene lookup returns CDR1 MNHEY and CDR2 SMNVEV (reference sequence). The V end lost 3 bases, the J end lost 4 bases, and 7 bases lay between the germline ends. This CDR3 spans 14 amino acids. The CDR3: CASSLTAYNSPLHF. CDR3 DNA sequence: TGTGCCAGCAGTTTGACAGCGTATAATTCACCCCTCCACTTT.

In its sample, this clonotype was seen a few times. The chain combines TRBV7-2 with TRBJ2-5, with D perhaps TRBD2 (5 bases). Trimming removed 5 bases at V and 4 bases at J, with 14 bases between. CDR1 is SGHTA and CDR2 is FQGNSA in the germline V gene. The CDR3 spans 14 residues. Written as DNA, the CDR3 is TGTGCCAGCAGCCCCCCGGGGTGGCCAGAGACCCAGTACTTC. Its translation is CASSPPGWPETQYF.

V is TRBV27 and J is TRBJ1-5; no firm D call. CDR1 and CDR2 from the germline V gene are MNHEY and SMNVEV (reference sequence). The CDR3 extends over 13 amino acids. V lost 3 bases to trimming and J lost 3 bases, with 6 bases between them. CDR3 bases: TGTGCCAGCAGTTTTGTCCTCAATCAGCCCCAGCATTTT. Its protein product is CASSFVLNQPQHF.

This clonotype was seen a handful of times. CDR3 sequence reads: CASSPLSGMDSPLHF. Here the CDR3 DNA reads TGTGCCAGCAGCCCCCTCTCGGGGATGGATTCACCCCTCCACTTT. This chain connects TRBV6-1 to TRBJ1-6, with D unclear. Germline loops: CDR1 MNHNS, CDR2 SASEGT. V lost 6 bases to trimming and J lost 8 bases, with 17 bases between them. The CDR3 contains 15 residues.

The J gene is TRBJ2-4, the V gene TRBV20-1; 8 bases align to TRBD2. V trimming: 3 bases; J trimming: 1 base; junction bases outside the gene matches: 5. The CDR3 runs to 15 residues. CDR1 DFQATT and CDR2 SNEGSKA come from the germline V gene (reference sequence). The chain's CDR3 is CSASPTSDAKNIQYF. The DNA of the CDR3 is TGCAGTGCTAGCCCGACTAGCGACGCCAAAAACATTCAGTACTTC.

This clonotype was recorded only once. This rearrangement joins TRBV11-2 to TRBJ2-2; 9 nucleotides line up with TRBD1. V shed 3 bases and J 5 bases; nucleotides not matched to a gene: 4. The CDR3 is 15 amino acids. Germline V gene data show CDR1 as SGHAT and CDR2 as FQNNGV. CDR3 in amino acids: CASSFGTGSTGELFF. CDR3 nucleotides: TGTGCCAGCAGCTTTGGGACAGGGTCGACCGGGGAGCTGTTTTTT.

The chain is built from TRBV10-2 and TRBJ2-7, with D tentatively TRBD2 (5 bases). The CDR3 covers 14 residues. V was trimmed by 3 bases and J by 2 bases, leaving 11 bases between them. Germline V gives CDR1 WSHSY, CDR2 SAAADI. The CDR3 DNA reads TGCGCCAGCAGTGACGGCGGGCTTACCTACGAGCAGTACTTC. This gives the protein CASSDGGLTYEQYF.

The chain uses TRBV12-3 or TRBV12-4 and TRBJ1-4; D is undetermined. V lost 2 bases and J lost 3, with 10 bases in between. This CDR3 comprises 15 residues. The CDR3 spells CASSLTGNSNEKLFF. The CDR3 nucleotides are TGTGCCAGCAGTTTAACTGGGAACTCTAATGAAAAACTGTTTTTT.